A single T cell receptor beta chain is shown here with its context. Its antigen is as yet unknown. This sample stems from a study of shared clonotypes between healthy human individuals. The CDR3 is made up of 16 amino acids. J gave up 3 bases and V 4 bases, and 12 bases lay outside the gene matches. CDR1 and CDR2 from the germline V gene are SNHLY and FYNNEI. Findings and limits, study-wide: Despite large depth, rarefaction showed incomplete sorted-subset sequencing.

The method was immunoSEQ multiplex PCR; TCRdb's version includes in-frame clones alone and lacks a portion of them. Among some 2,500,000 clones listed, around 92% were seen once. Healthy HIV-negative adults with no recent acute infections or vaccinations were recruited as donors. Nashville, Tennessee was home to all donors, each a Caucasian adult. The receptor was derived from a man aged 18 to 29 in good health. Some clones in this sample may be carry-over from other donors' samples. The chain is built from TRBV2 and TRBJ2-7; the match to TRBD1 covers 7 bases. Sequenced: naive CD4+ T cells from PBMCs. As to subset: CD45RA+ positively selected. CDR3 sequence reads: CASSGLGTGQFYEQYF. CDR3 DNA sequence: TGTGCCAGCAGTGGTCTTGGTACGGGACAGTTCTACGAGCAGTACTTC. Filled out from reference TRBV2 and TRBJ2-7, the complete variable domain reads EPEVTQTPSHQVTQMGQEVILRCVPISNHLYFYWYRQILGQKVEFLVSFYNNEISEKSEIFDDQFSVERPDGSNFTLKIRSTKLEDSAMYFCASSGLGTGQFYEQYFGPGTRLTVT.